This is a list of T cell receptor beta chains from one sample in a study of shared clonotypes between healthy human individuals. Generated by immunoSEQ multiplex PCR, the TCRdb table keeps only in-frame clones and is missing some. The sample holds 2,500,000 or so clones, around nine tenths seen once. Sequenced sample: naive CD4+ T cells sorted from blood. Receptors originate from a man younger than 30 in good health. CDR3s include the opening cysteine and the closing phenylalanine or tryptophan. The D gene is left open where the match is weak. Expanded clones get a size class; other rows say once, few or many, or leave the size out.

d_call	clone_size	v_call	j_call	cdr3_nt	cdr3_aa
TRBD1	.	TRBV4-1	TRBJ2-2	TGCGCCAGCAGCCAAGATCCAGGGGGGAACACCGGGGAGCTGTTTTTT	CASSQDPGGNTGELFF
.	.	TRBV9	TRBJ1-6	TGTGCCAGCAGCGTAGGCGGATCACCGGGGTCACCCCTCCACTTT	CASSVGGSPGSPLHF
.	.	TRBV5-4	TRBJ2-1	TGTGCCAGCAGCTCGGCCCGCTCCTACAATGAGCAGTTCTTC	CASSSARSYNEQFF
.	.	TRBV7-2	TRBJ1-6	TGTGCCAGCAGCCAACAGGGAGATTCACCCCTCCACTTT	CASSQQGDSPLHF
TRBD2	.	TRBV5-1	TRBJ2-1	TGCGCCAGCAGCTTGTACCTTTCTAGCGGGAGGGCCAATGAGCAGTTCTTC	CASSLYLSSGRANEQFF
.	.	TRBV5-4	TRBJ1-1	TGTGCCAGCAGCTTGCAAGAGAACACTGAAGCTTTCTTT	CASSLQENTEAFF
.	.	TRBV6-4	TRBJ2-7	TGTGCCAGCAGTGACAAAGGGGTGTATGGTTACGAGCAGTACTTC	CASSDKGVYGYEQYF
TRBD1	.	TRBV18	TRBJ2-3	TGTGCCAGCTCACCGCCGGGACAGGGGGCAGATACGCAGTATTTT	CASSPPGQGADTQYF
TRBD2	.	TRBV5-1	TRBJ2-7	TGCGCCAGCAGCTTTACTAGCGGGATCCCCTACGAGCAGTACTTC	CASSFTSGIPYEQYF
TRBD1	once	TRBV6-1	TRBJ1-2	TGTGCCAGCAGGGACCCCGGACAGGGTAACTACACCTTC	CASRDPGQGNYTF
.	.	TRBV5-5	TRBJ1-1	TGTGCCAGCAGGGCAGGGCCCATGAACACTGAAGCTTTCTTT	CASRAGPMNTEAFF
TRBD1	.	TRBV6-1	TRBJ1-3	TGTGCCAGCAGTGTACAGGGGAGCGTCTCTGGAAACACCATATATTTT	CASSVQGSVSGNTIYF
TRBD1	.	TRBV7-2	TRBJ1-5	TGTGCCAGCAGCCGTACCGGGACAGCTTTTAGCAATCAGCCCCAGCATTTT	CASSRTGTAFSNQPQHF
.	.	TRBV7-8	TRBJ2-1	TGTGCCAGCAGCGCGGACAGGGAGGGGGAGCAGTTCTTC	CASSADREGEQFF
.	.	TRBV9	TRBJ1-6	TGTGCCAGCAGCGGGATGGGGGGGTCCTATAATTCACCCCTCCACTTT	CASSGMGGSYNSPLHF
.	few	TRBV10-3	TRBJ1-6	TGTGCCATCAGTGAGGCCAGGGTAAATTCACCCCTCCACTTT	CAISEARVNSPLHF